The clone carrying this TCR beta chain was seen ten or more times. Its antigen remains unidentified. This sample was taken from a study of neurological immune-mediated disorders. Whole-study findings and limits: Because no CDR3 amino acid sequences were shared across subjects by expanded clones, private repertoires were suggested in all groups. Whereas HTLV-1-associated myelopathy showed the most TCR clonal expansion, multiple sclerosis showed the least, with levels below those of healthy controls.

Synthesis of cDNA was carried out by template-switch 5'RACE. The reaction used 10-nucleotide random UMIs. TCRdb independently ran MiXCR on the 5' RACE reads; one entry per CDR3 protein. The data contain roughly 23,000 distinct CDR3 sequences, about 10% of them seen just once; the ten biggest clones take up about a fifth. V was cut by 6 bases and J by 4 bases, with 17 bases left in between. This CDR3 is 15 amino acids long. Germline-derived CDR1 and CDR2 are ENHRY and SYGVKD. From 2 million PBMCs stored at -80 C, the unsorted libraries were generated. The TCR sequence derives from a woman aged 60-75 years with HTLV-1-associated myelopathy (HAM/TSP). The chain recombines TRBV10-3 with TRBJ2-3; tentatively, D is TRBD2 (5 bases). What was sequenced was PBMCs. CDR3 protein: CAISLDQEAADTQYF. The CDR3 bases are TGTGCCATCAGCCTGGACCAGGAGGCGGCAGATACGCAGTATTTT.